This entry lists 22 T cell receptor beta chains sequenced from one sample in a study of response to subunit inactivated influenza vaccine. TCRdb fed the RT-PCR reads into MiXCR, producing one record per CDR3 protein. The sample has under 500,000 distinct CDR3 sequences, roughly 11% seen once. The source was PBMCs from blood, collected roughly 48 days after vaccination. All receptors come from a man aged 45-65 years who received an inactivated influenza vaccine.

This clonotype was recorded a few times. This chain joins TRBV7-2 and TRBJ2-5; either TRBD1 or TRBD2 may fit D (6 bases each). This CDR3 has 16 amino acids. The germline V and J ends were trimmed by 1 base and 6 bases, with 18 bases remaining between them. Germline V lookup: CDR1 SGHTA, CDR2 FQGNSA. The CDR3 DNA reads as TGTGCCAGCAGCTTAGTTCCGGGGGCGAGGGGAAAGACCCAGTACTTC. It specifies CASSLVPGARGKTQYF.

The V gene is TRBV10-1, the J gene TRBJ2-7, with D unresolved. The CDR3 covers 15 residues. Between the trimmed V and J ends, which lost 0 bases and 2 bases, there was a span of 11 bases. Germline CDR1 reads WNHNN; CDR2 reads SYGVQD (reference sequence). The CDR3 is CASSESVGKAYEQYF. CDR3 in DNA: TGCGCCAGCAGTGAGTCGGTAGGGAAGGCCTACGAGCAGTACTTC.

V is TRBV15 and J is TRBJ2-1; 10 bases are shared with TRBD2. The CDR3 is 16 residues long. Trimming removed 0 bases from V and 13 bases from J; junction bases left unmatched: 12. Germline CDR1 LNHNV, CDR2 YYDKDF (reference sequence). The CDR3 is CATSRDPKLAGGGQFF. The CDR3 nucleotides read TGTGCCACCAGCAGAGATCCCAAGTTAGCGGGAGGTGGACAGTTCTTC.

This clonotype came up a few times. The chain couples TRBV20-1 to TRBJ1-2; the match to TRBD1 covers 8 bases. The CDR3 runs 13 residues. The ends lost 4 bases at V and 4 bases at J; junction bases unmatched: 5. Germline CDR1 reads DFQATT; CDR2 reads SNEGSKA (reference sequence). CDR3 nucleotides: TGCAGTGCTACTGGACAGGGACGCTATGGCTACACCTTC. The encoded protein is CSATGQGRYGYTF.

V usage is TRBV7-2 and J usage is TRBJ2-5; 10 nucleotides line up with TRBD2. The CDR3 contains 17 residues. Trimming cost V 0 bases and J 3 bases; bases outside gene matches: 7. Germline assignment: CDR1 SGHTA and CDR2 FQGNSA. The DNA for the CDR3 is TGTGCCAGCAGCTTAGCCAGGGTTACTAGCGGGAAAGAGACCCAGTACTTC. It codes for CASSLARVTSGKETQYF.

The sample holds a few counts of this clonotype. The rearrangement uses TRBV6-5 and TRBJ2-5; TRBD1 matches 10 bases. CDR1 is MNHEY, CDR2 SVGAGI, per germline. This CDR3 spans 14 amino acids. V trimming: 2 bases; J trimming: 3 bases; junction bases outside the gene matches: 0. CDR3 DNA: TGTGCCAGCAGTTACGGGACAGGGGAAGAGACCCAGTACTTC. Translating gives CASSYGTGEETQYF.

In this sample, this clonotype turned up many times. This chain connects TRBV20-1 to TRBJ1-6; the D gene is possibly TRBD1 (5 bases). V dropped 1 base and J dropped 10 bases, with 17 bases sitting between them. CDR1 and CDR2 (germline): DFQATT, SNEGSKA (reference sequence). The CDR3 consists of 15 residues. Here the CDR3 DNA reads TGCAGTGCTAGAGGGCCCGGGACGGCAGGCTCACCCCTCCACTTT. It encodes CSARGPGTAGSPLHF.

In this sample, this clonotype turned up many times. The chain is built from TRBV12-3 or TRBV12-4 and TRBJ1-3, with D unresolved. CDR3 length: 15 amino acids. V was clipped by 7 bases and J by 0 bases, with 13 bases between them. In DNA form, the CDR3 reads TGTGCCAGCAAAACCCGGCGGAACTCTGGAAACACCATATATTTT. The encoded protein is CASKTRRNSGNTIYF.

This clonotype showed up just a few times. The V and J genes are TRBV12-3 or TRBV12-4 and TRBJ1-1, with D tentatively TRBD1 (5 bases). This CDR3 is 17 amino acids long. V lost 3 bases and J 5 bases, leaving 22 bases between the germline ends. This CDR3 is CASSLVGPAARPTEAFF. The CDR3 coding sequence is TGTGCCAGCAGTTTGGTGGGGCCGGCGGCCCGTCCGACTGAAGCTTTCTTT.

This clonotype was seen only a few times. The chain couples TRBV5-1 to TRBJ2-3; 12 bases agree with TRBD1. The ends lost 6 bases at V and 8 bases at J; junction bases unmatched: 7. The CDR3 runs 14 residues. Germline V gene sequence: CDR1 SGHRS, CDR2 YFSETQ. CDR3 sequence (DNA): TGCGCCAGCAAAGGGACAGGGGGCGAGGGTACGCAGTATTTT. Amino acid sequence: CASKGTGGEGTQYF.

This clonotype was seen ten or more times. The chain carries TRBV12-3 or TRBV12-4 and TRBJ1-2; the match to TRBD1 covers 7 bases. J was trimmed by 5 bases and V by 7 bases; bases with no gene match: 7. This CDR3 is built from 13 residues. CDR3 DNA: TGTGCCAGCAAGCAGACAGGGAGATATGGCTACACCTTC. This codes for CASKQTGRYGYTF.

This clonotype turned up a few times. The rearrangement uses TRBV12-3 or TRBV12-4 and TRBJ2-3; 8 positions agree with TRBD2. The CDR3 runs to 15 residues. V trimming: 7 bases; J trimming: 6 bases; junction bases outside the gene matches: 12. CDR3 nucleotides: TGTGCCAGCAAGTTCAGTTGGACTAGCATCGATACGCAGTATTTT. It specifies CASKFSWTSIDTQYF.

This chain links TRBV2 with TRBJ2-5; D perhaps matches TRBD2 (6 bases). CDR3 length equals 12 residues. Trimming removed 7 bases from V and 5 bases from J, with 11 bases in between. CDR1 is SNHLY, CDR2 FYNNEI, per germline. CDR3 residues: CASKGGGETQYF. CDR3 in DNA: TGTGCCAGCAAGGGAGGAGGCGAGACCCAGTACTTC.

V usage is TRBV29-1 and J usage is TRBJ1-1, with 7 bases that match TRBD1. The CDR3 totals 17 residues. Losses at the gene ends were 7 bases for V and 3 bases for J; bases not matched to a gene: 20. Germline CDR1 and CDR2: SQVTM and ANQGSEA. CDR3 nucleotide sequence: TGCAGCGCACGGAAAGGGACAGTCAAAGTGGGAGACACTGAAGCTTTCTTT. Translation gives CSARKGTVKVGDTEAFF.

This clonotype occurred many times. This chain links TRBV20-1 with TRBJ1-2; 7 bases are shared with TRBD1. This CDR3 comprises 18 residues. The germline CDR1 and CDR2 sequences are DFQATT and SNEGSKA (reference sequence). Trimming at V came to 2 bases and at J to 1 base, leaving 16 bases not matched to a gene. The chain's CDR3 is CSARRIIPPGQSNYGYTF. The CDR3 DNA is TGCAGTGCTAGACGTATTATACCACCGGGACAGAGTAACTATGGCTACACCTTC.

This clonotype showed up just a few times. The V and J genes are TRBV4-1 and TRBJ1-2; weak D call: TRBD1 (6 bases). There are 15 residues in the CDR3. Between the trimmed V and J ends, which lost 0 bases and 2 bases, there was a span of 10 bases. Germline CDR1 reads MGHRA; CDR2 reads YSYEKL. The CDR3 DNA is TGCGCCAGCAGCCAAGATTGGGACACAAACTATGGCTACACCTTC. Translated, it gives CASSQDWDTNYGYTF.

J is TRBJ1-6 and V is TRBV5-1; 9 bases align to TRBD1. CDR3 length equals 14 residues. V shed 7 bases and J 6 bases; nucleotides not matched to a gene: 5. Germline loops: CDR1 SGHRS, CDR2 YFSETQ. The CDR3 sequence is CASARDRANSPLHF. The CDR3 region has the DNA TGCGCCAGCGCACGGGACAGGGCTAATTCACCCCTCCACTTT. Based on the CDR3 plus reference TRBV5-1 and TRBJ1-6, the full variable domain is KAGVTQTPRYLIKTRGQQVTLSCSPISGHRSVSWYQQTPGQGLQFLFEYFSETQRNKGNFPGRFSGRQFSNSRSEMNVSTLELGDSALYLCASARDRANSPLHFGNGTRLTVT.

This clonotype appeared many times. V is TRBV5-8 and J is TRBJ2-1; 8 positions agree with TRBD2. CDR3 length: 17 residues. Losses at the gene ends were 4 bases for V and 4 bases for J; bases not matched to a gene: 13. Looked up from germline, CDR1 is SGHTS and CDR2 is YDEGEE. The CDR3 spells CASSRRIAGTRYNEQFF. CDR3 DNA sequence: TGTGCCAGCAGCCGCAGAATAGCGGGAACGCGGTACAATGAGCAGTTCTTC.

This chain connects TRBV18 to TRBJ2-2; weak D call: TRBD2 (5 bases). The ends were cut back, 3 bases at V and 6 bases at J, with 11 bases in the middle. The CDR3 sequence is 14 residues long. The germline V gene has CDR1 KGHSH and CDR2 LQKENI. CDR3 residues: CASSPVSGSGELFF. The CDR3, as DNA: TGTGCCAGCTCACCGGTTTCGGGGTCCGGGGAGCTGTTTTTT.

This sequence joins TRBV6-1 and TRBJ2-7; possibly TRBD2 for D (5 bases). The CDR3 covers 13 residues. In germline, CDR1 is MNHNS, CDR2 SASEGT. The V and J ends lost 3 bases and 6 bases respectively, with 12 bases between them. The CDR3 is CASSEAGWGEQYF. In DNA, the CDR3 is TGTGCCAGCAGTGAGGCGGGCTGGGGCGAGCAGTACTTC.

This clonotype was found many times. The rearrangement uses TRBV5-1 and TRBJ2-4, with 8 bases lining up with TRBD2. Germline assignment: CDR1 SGHRS and CDR2 YFSETQ. The CDR3 covers 15 residues. Trimming removed 1 base from V and 7 bases from J; junction bases left unmatched: 7. DNA for the CDR3: TGCGCCAGCAGCTTGTACGGGGGGGCGGAGAACATTCAGTACTTC. Protein product: CASSLYGGAENIQYF.

This clonotype was observed a few times. The chain couples TRBV9 to TRBJ2-1; 12 nucleotides match TRBD1. Germline V gene sequence: CDR1 SGDLS, CDR2 YYNGEE. This CDR3 comprises 19 residues. The J segment lost 1 base and the V segment lost 0 bases, leaving 8 bases of the junction unmatched. This CDR3 is CASSVGGTGGARSYNEQFF. Written as DNA, the CDR3 is TGTGCCAGCAGCGTAGGAGGGACAGGGGGCGCTCGGTCCTACAATGAGCAGTTCTTC.